The 14 T cell receptor beta chains reported below all come from one sample, sequenced in a study of blood T cell repertoires in COVID-19 (dated by TCRdb to 2018 to 2020). Receptor amplification or capture employed the immunoSEQ multiplex PCR assay. The table comes from immuneACCESS by way of TCRdb, which keeps in-frame sequences with V and J called. Part of the clones is missing from these tables; in studies checked, under half for an unresolved V gene and the rest for unknown reasons. The sample table contains some 150,000 clones; only one count was recorded for around 82% of them. 10% to 15% of the sample rests with the top ten. Input material: peripheral blood. These receptors all stem from a man between 60 and 75 years old with active or convalescent COVID-19.

This clone has only a few counts. The chain joins TRBV10-3 to TRBJ2-7; TRBD1 is a possible D gene (6 bases). Germline V gene data show CDR1 as ENHRY and CDR2 as SYGVKD. Trimming shortened V by 5 bases and J by 3 bases, and 14 bases separated the two germline ends. CDR3 length: 14 amino acids. The CDR3 protein is CAISLQGNNYEQYF. The CDR3 nucleotides are TGTGCCATCAGTCTACAGGGAAACAACTACGAGCAGTACTTC.

The chain links TRBV7-2 to TRBJ2-7; tentatively, D is TRBD2 (5 bases). Germline V gives CDR1 SGHTA, CDR2 FQGNSA. The length of the CDR3 is 14 residues. The V end was cut by 5 bases, the J end by 2 bases, with 13 bases between. In nucleotides, the CDR3 is TGTGCCAGCAGCCCTAGAGACTACCCCTACGAGCAGTACTTC. It specifies CASSPRDYPYEQYF.

A word on this clone: Distinct nucleotide sequences in the sample also encode this CDR3. The rearrangement uses TRBV12-3 or TRBV12-4 and TRBJ1-2; D possibly corresponds to TRBD1 (6 bases). The CDR3 length is 12 residues. Trimming removed 3 bases from V and 8 bases from J, with 10 bases in between. This CDR3 reads CASSLGARGYTF. DNA for the CDR3: TGTGCCAGCAGTTTGGGGGCCCGAGGCTACACCTTC.

V gene TRBV3-1 (or the pseudogene TRBV3-2) combines with J gene TRBJ1-4; TRBD1 is a possible D gene (5 bases). Germline CDR1 and CDR2: LGHDT and YNNKEL (reference sequence). The CDR3 has 13 residues. V lost 2 bases, J lost 8 bases, and 9 bases lay in between. CDR3 sequence reads: CASSQRGREKLFF. The CDR3 DNA follows: TGTGCCAGCAGCCAAAGGGGTCGCGAAAAACTGTTTTTT.

The gene calls are TRBV6-4 and TRBJ2-4, with 7 bases matching TRBD2. This CDR3 has 13 residues. CDR1 is MRHNA and CDR2 is SNTAGT in the germline V gene. The junction had 1 base not matched to a gene; V was cut back by 0 bases and J by 8 bases. CDR3: CASSDSSGDIQYF. The CDR3, as DNA: TGTGCCAGCAGTGACTCGAGCGGGGACATTCAGTACTTC.

The chain links TRBV4-1 to TRBJ1-1, with D unresolved. CDR1 MGHRA and CDR2 YSYEKL come from the germline V gene. This CDR3 is built from 13 residues. The V end was cut by 5 bases, the J end by 5 bases, with 12 bases between. CDR3 region: CASSSAPGTEAFF. The CDR3 DNA is TGCGCCAGCAGCTCGGCCCCGGGGACTGAAGCTTTCTTT.

Worth noting for this clone: The junction departs from germline at one end; a sequencing error may be responsible. Written as DNA, the CDR3 is TGCGCCAGCAGATTGGACAGGGTGAGGAACACTGAAGCTTTCTTT. The encoded protein is CASRLDRVRNTEAFF. This chain links TRBV5-1 with TRBJ1-1, with 8 bases matching TRBD1. Germline V gene data show CDR1 as SGHRS and CDR2 as YFSETQ. The CDR3 loop spans 15 amino acids.

V usage is TRBV6-6 and J usage is TRBJ1-2; tentative D call: TRBD1 (5 bases). Trimming cost V 8 bases and J 12 bases, with 19 bases left between them. The length of the CDR3 is 12 residues. Looked up from germline, CDR1 is MNHNY and CDR2 is SVGAGI (reference sequence). The CDR3 bases are TGTGCCAGCGGCGGGGGGTCGTCTCTCCACACCTTC. As protein: CASGGGSSLHTF.

The chain employs TRBV7-8 and TRBJ1-5, with 8 bases identical to TRBD1. This CDR3 is 16 amino acids long. V was clipped by 1 base and J by 3 bases; unmatched bases: 5. In germline, CDR1 is SGHVS, CDR2 FQNEAQ. The CDR3 DNA is TGTGCCAGCAGCTTAGTCAGGGGGCGACTCAATCAGCCCCAGCATTTT. It translates to CASSLVRGRLNQPQHF.

This chain connects TRBV28 to TRBJ1-1; D uncertain. This CDR3 contains 12 residues. Per the germline V gene, CDR1 is MDHEN and CDR2 is SYDVKM. The V end was cut by 2 bases, the J end by 1 base, with 2 bases between. CDR3 amino acids: CASSLQNTEAFF. DNA of the CDR3: TGTGCCAGCAGTTTACAGAACACTGAAGCTTTCTTT.

The chain carries TRBV7-3 and TRBJ2-1, with 11 bases identical to TRBD2. The CDR3 totals 15 residues. Germline trimming cut 6 bases from V and 7 bases from J; bases unmatched to any gene: 8. Germline V gene lookup returns CDR1 SGHTA and CDR2 FQGTGA. The CDR3 spells CASSRELAGENEQFF. The CDR3 nucleotides read TGTGCCAGCAGTCGAGAACTAGCGGGAGAAAATGAGCAGTTCTTC.

V is TRBV3-1 (or the pseudogene TRBV3-2) and J is TRBJ1-5; TRBD1 is a possible D gene (6 bases). The V gene lost 0 bases and the J gene lost 3 bases, with 18 bases spanning the gap. Germline CDR1 LGHDT, CDR2 YNNKEL (reference sequence). The length of the CDR3 is 18 residues. The CDR3 DNA is TGTGCCAGCAGCCAAGAAAAGGGGGGGAGAGGGTACAATCAGCCCCAGCATTTT. Encoded protein: CASSQEKGGRGYNQPQHF.

The J gene is TRBJ1-2, the V gene TRBV10-3, with TRBD1 matching 12 bases. After removal of 6 bases from V and 8 bases from J, the junction contained 7 bases not matched to a gene. This CDR3 has 14 residues. Germline CDR1 is ENHRY and CDR2 is SYGVKD. The CDR3 sequence: CAIRGDRGRGGYTF. The DNA for the CDR3 is TGTGCCATCAGGGGGGACAGGGGGCGAGGCGGCTACACCTTC.

The chain links TRBV4-2 to TRBJ2-5; D gene ambiguous. With 0 bases removed from V and 2 bases from J, the gap between germline ends came to 7 bases. The CDR3 has 14 amino acids. Germline values: CDR1 LGHNA, CDR2 YNFKEQ. CDR3 sequence reads: CASSQEERQETQYF. The CDR3 DNA follows: TGTGCCAGCAGCCAAGAAGAACGGCAAGAGACCCAGTACTTC.